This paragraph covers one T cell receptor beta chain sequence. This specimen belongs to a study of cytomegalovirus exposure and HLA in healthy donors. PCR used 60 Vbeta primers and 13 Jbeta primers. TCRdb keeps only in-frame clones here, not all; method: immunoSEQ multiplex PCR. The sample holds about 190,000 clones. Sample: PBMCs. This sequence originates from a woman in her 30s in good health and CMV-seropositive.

The CDR3 spells CASSQDFSRAGDYGYTF. CDR3 coding DNA: TGCGCCAGCAGCCAAGATTTTTCCAGGGCGGGAGACTATGGCTACACCTTC. This chain connects TRBV4-3 to TRBJ1-2; TRBD1 is a possible D gene (5 bases). Germline V gene sequence: CDR1 LGHNA, CDR2 YSLEER. CDR3 length: 17 amino acids. Trimming took off 0 bases at V and 3 bases at J, with 17 bases between the two ends.